Presented here are 18 T cell receptor beta chains from one specimen sequenced in a study of blood T cell repertoires in COVID-19. Assay: immunoSEQ multiplex PCR; the TCRdb copy retains only in-frame clones and omits some. This repertoire shows roughly 180,000 clones, roughly 79% found once; its top ten account for 8% to 13%. Material: peripheral blood. These receptors all come from a middle-aged woman with COVID-19, enrolled during active disease.

The rearrangement links TRBV19 to TRBJ2-5; the D gene is possibly TRBD2 (6 bases). The germline gives CDR1 LNHDA, CDR2 SQIVND (reference sequence). V lost 4 bases, J lost 5 bases, and 20 bases lay in between. The CDR3 sequence is 16 residues long. The CDR3 region has the DNA TGTGCCAGTAGTACCCAGGAGGCGGGACGGAGGGAGACCCAGTACTTC. Amino acid sequence: CASSTQEAGRRETQYF.

CDR3 in amino acids: CASARQGTSNQPQHF. The CDR3 DNA is TGTGCCAGCGCTCGGCAGGGGACTAGCAATCAGCCCCAGCATTTT. This chain joins TRBV2 and TRBJ1-5; D perhaps matches TRBD1 (6 bases). Germline V lookup: CDR1 SNHLY, CDR2 FYNNEI. Trimming pared 8 bases from V and 0 bases from J, leaving 14 bases between. The CDR3 runs to 15 residues. The full variable domain, its missing parts supplied by reference TRBV2 and TRBJ1-5, is EPEVTQTPSHQVTQMGQEVILRCVPISNHLYFYWYRQILGQKVEFLVSFYNNEISEKSEIFDDQFSVERPDGSNFTLKIRSTKLEDSAMYFCASARQGTSNQPQHFGDGTRLSIL.

This chain uses TRBV9 with TRBJ1-4; D not resolved. The V end was cut by 4 bases, the J end by 8 bases, with 21 bases between. CDR1 is SGDLS and CDR2 is YYNGEE in the germline V gene. The CDR3 contains 16 residues. CDR3 amino acids: CASSPDPSDSGEKLFF. The CDR3 region has the DNA TGTGCCAGCAGCCCAGATCCCTCGGACTCTGGCGAAAAACTGTTTTTT.

The rearrangement joins TRBV28 to TRBJ2-7, with D maybe TRBD2 (5 bases). Trimming cost V 2 bases and J 4 bases, with 15 bases left between them. The CDR3 runs to 15 residues. Germline V gene sequence: CDR1 MDHEN, CDR2 SYDVKM. The CDR3 loop is CASSLVGSPWYEQYF. CDR3 bases: TGTGCCAGCAGTTTAGTGGGGAGTCCTTGGTACGAGCAGTACTTC.

V usage is TRBV5-4 and J usage is TRBJ2-3; tentative D call: TRBD2 (6 bases). The V end lost 0 bases, the J end lost 3 bases, and 11 bases lay between the germline ends. The germline gives CDR1 SGHNT, CDR2 YYREEE (reference sequence). There are 15 residues in the CDR3. This CDR3 is CASSLEASETDTQYF. The DNA of the CDR3 is TGTGCCAGCAGCTTGGAGGCTAGCGAGACAGATACGCAGTATTTT.

CDR3 coding DNA: TGTGCCAGCAGCTTGGGAGGTCGGCGAGGGGAGACCCAGTACTTC. Encoded protein: CASSLGGRRGETQYF. V usage is TRBV5-4 and J usage is TRBJ2-5; TRBD2 is a possible D gene (5 bases). V lost 0 bases and J 5 bases, leaving 14 bases between the germline ends. Looked up from germline, CDR1 is SGHNT and CDR2 is YYREEE (reference sequence). CDR3 length: 15 residues.

The rearrangement uses TRBV4-1 and TRBJ2-7; TRBD1 is a possible D gene (6 bases). The germline CDR1 and CDR2 sequences are MGHRA and YSYEKL. This CDR3 is 15 amino acids long. V shed 0 bases and J shed 5 bases, with 14 bases lying between them. The CDR3 here is CASSQESGQQHEQYF. The CDR3 DNA reads as TGCGCCAGCAGCCAAGAGAGTGGACAGCAACACGAGCAGTACTTC.

This chain connects TRBV3-1 (or the pseudogene TRBV3-2) to TRBJ2-3; D call uncertain. There are 13 residues in the CDR3. Trimming shortened V by 1 base and J by 2 bases, and 4 bases separated the two germline ends. Germline V lookup: CDR1 LGHDT, CDR2 YNNKEL (reference sequence). The CDR3 loop is CASSQVNTDTQYF. CDR3 nucleotides: TGTGCCAGCAGCCAAGTCAACACAGATACGCAGTATTTT.

CDR3 amino acids: CASSLDAGMGWGEQFF. CDR3 coding DNA: TGTGCCAGCAGCTTAGATGCAGGGATGGGTTGGGGTGAGCAGTTCTTC. The rearrangement uses TRBV7-2 and TRBJ2-1, with a possible D match to TRBD1 (5 bases). This CDR3 is 16 amino acids long. The germline V and J ends were trimmed by 1 base and 9 bases, with 19 bases remaining between them. The germline V gene encodes CDR1 SGHTA and CDR2 FQGNSA.

V is TRBV7-8 and J is TRBJ2-2; D perhaps matches TRBD1 (5 bases). Trimming took off 5 bases at V and 4 bases at J, with 14 bases between the two ends. Germline CDR1 SGHVS, CDR2 FQNEAQ. CDR3 length equals 15 residues. The CDR3 DNA reads as TGTGCCAGCAGCCTGTGGCAGGGTGGCACCGGGGAGCTGTTTTTT. Amino acids: CASSLWQGGTGELFF.

This chain links TRBV6-4 with TRBJ1-4; TRBD1 matches at 11 bases. CDR3 length equals 14 residues. The ends lost 6 bases at V and 10 bases at J; junction bases unmatched: 7. Germline CDR1 and CDR2: MRHNA and SNTAGT. CDR3 coding DNA: TGTGCCAGCAGACAAACCGGGACAGGGGGAAAACTGTTTTTT. Translation: CASRQTGTGGKLFF.

The chain couples TRBV30 to TRBJ1-1; D remains unclear. Germline V gene sequence: CDR1 GTSNPN, CDR2 SVGIG (reference sequence). The CDR3 totals 14 residues. The V end lost 1 base, the J end lost 6 bases, and 15 bases lay between the germline ends. The CDR3 region is CAWSGILAVSEAFF. CDR3 coding DNA: TGTGCCTGGAGTGGTATCCTAGCTGTCTCTGAAGCTTTCTTT.

This rearrangement joins TRBV30 to TRBJ2-1; D is perhaps TRBD2 (5 bases). Deletions cut 8 bases from V and 4 bases from J, with 15 bases between. Germline values: CDR1 GTSNPN, CDR2 SVGIG (reference sequence). The CDR3 spans 13 residues. The CDR3 nucleotides are TGTGCCGCCGCGGGCCCTCGATACAATGAGCAGTTCTTC. Its protein product is CAAAGPRYNEQFF.

This chain links TRBV25-1 with TRBJ1-2; no clear D. The germline V gene encodes CDR1 MGHDK and CDR2 SYGVNS. The CDR3 extends over 15 amino acids. Trimming removed 1 base from V and 8 bases from J, with 17 bases in between. As DNA, the CDR3 is TGTGCCAGCAGTGAATCTCTGGGTTGGACGGGAGGCTACACCTTC. Amino acid sequence: CASSESLGWTGGYTF.

J is TRBJ2-3 and V is TRBV9; 9 bases fit TRBD1. CDR1 and CDR2 from the germline V gene are SGDLS and YYNGEE. V lost 3 bases to trimming and J lost 2 bases; unmatched junction nucleotides: 13. CDR3 size: 18 residues. CDR3 DNA sequence: TGTGCCAGCAGCGGTCCCGGGACAGGGCCCCTCCTCACAGATACGCAGTATTTT. The encoded protein is CASSGPGTGPLLTDTQYF.

The chain joins TRBV6-6 to TRBJ1-5; maybe TRBD1 (6 bases). The ends were cut back, 6 bases at V and 4 bases at J, with 13 bases in the middle. The length of the CDR3 is 14 residues. Germline CDR1 is MNHNY and CDR2 is SVGAGI (reference sequence). The CDR3 sequence is CASRNQGGNQPQHF. In DNA form, the CDR3 reads TGTGCCAGCAGGAACCAAGGGGGTAATCAGCCCCAGCATTTT.

The V and J genes are TRBV29-1 and TRBJ2-5; TRBD1 aligns across 7 bases. The junction had 1 base not matched to a gene; V was cut back by 3 bases and J by 0 bases. The germline V gene has CDR1 SQVTM and CDR2 ANQGSEA. The CDR3 has 13 amino acids. This chain's CDR3 is CSVEDRYQETQYF. CDR3 sequence (DNA): TGCAGCGTTGAGGACAGGTACCAAGAGACCCAGTACTTC.

V usage is TRBV28 and J usage is TRBJ1-3; TRBD1 might be the D (5 bases). Trimming removed 5 bases from V and 8 bases from J, with 22 bases in between. Germline V gene data show CDR1 as MDHEN and CDR2 as SYDVKM. CDR3 size: 16 residues. The CDR3 spells CASSLTGTRERDTIYF. The CDR3 DNA reads TGTGCCAGCAGTCTTACCGGGACCCGGGAGCGAGACACCATATATTTT.